The subject of this entry is one TCR beta chain. The antigen is not known. CDR1 and CDR2 from the germline V gene are MDHEN and SYDVKM. Losses at the gene ends were 10 bases for V and 5 bases for J; bases not matched to a gene: 6. This CDR3 is 13 amino acids long. The protocol was immunoSEQ multiplex PCR, while the TCRdb copy is restricted to in-frame clones and leaves out a portion. The data contain 200,000 to 300,000 clones, 90% to 95% of them singletons. This entry belongs to a study of T cell responses to AZD1222 COVID-19 vaccine. Broader study findings: White British ancestry dominated among donors, who included more females, and clonal diversity was possibly underestimated. The CD4 TCRs associated with vaccination extended across spike and predominated at 160-218 and 743-854.

The gene calls are TRBV28 and TRBJ2-2, with 8 positions matching TRBD2. The sequenced sample was peripheral blood, obtained on day 0 of AZD1222 vaccination. The TCR was taken from an adult in good health. The CDR3: CATKREWTGELFF. The CDR3 region has the DNA TGTGCCACCAAGCGGGAGTGGACCGGGGAGCTGTTTTTT.